Shown below are 5 T cell receptor beta chains from a single sample sequenced in a study of identical twins. In TCRdb, the 5' RACE reads were re-called with MiXCR into one record per CDR3 protein. The profile covers about 660,000 distinct CDR3 sequences, with around 8.6% appearing a single time and 0.75% to 1% taken by the ten largest. The same sample was also used in a study of yellow fever vaccine responses in identical twins.

Sequenced material: PBMCs. These receptors all stem from a woman under 30 in good health.

This clonotype was observed a handful of times. This chain connects TRBV29-1 to TRBJ2-3; no clear D gene. The CDR3 runs to 12 residues. Between the trimmed V and J ends, which lost 7 bases and 0 bases, there was a span of 8 bases. Germline CDR1 reads SQVTM; CDR2 reads ANQGSEA. In nucleotides, the CDR3 is TGCAGCGCTACGGACAGCACAGATACGCAGTATTTT. This gives the protein CSATDSTDTQYF.

This clonotype was seen at least ten times. The chain is built from TRBV3-1 and TRBJ2-5, with 9 bases aligning to TRBD2. V lost 2 bases to trimming and J lost 3 bases; unmatched junction nucleotides: 7. Germline values: CDR1 LGHDT, CDR2 YNNKEL (reference sequence). The CDR3 totals 16 residues. The CDR3 coding sequence is TGTGCCAGCAGCCAACCTAGCGGGGTAGGAAAAGAGACCCAGTACTTC. Translated, it gives CASSQPSGVGKETQYF.

V is TRBV20-1 and J is TRBJ2-1; D possibly corresponds to TRBD1 (5 bases). The V gene lost 5 bases and the J gene lost 10 bases, with 12 bases spanning the gap. Germline V gene data show CDR1 as DFQATT and CDR2 as SNEGSKA (reference sequence). This CDR3 is 11 amino acids long. The DNA for the CDR3 is TGCAGTGCTGAAAGATCAGGGGAGCAGTTCTTC. It yields the protein CSAERSGEQFF.

This clonotype was recorded a few times. This chain links TRBV7-9 with TRBJ2-7; 7 nucleotides align to TRBD1. Germline CDR1 and CDR2: SEHNR and FQNEAQ (reference sequence). CDR3 length: 13 amino acids. V dropped 3 bases and J dropped 5; count of bases not matched to a gene: 4. DNA of the CDR3: TGTGCCAGCAGCTTCTCCGGACAGGACGAGCAGTACTTC. It encodes CASSFSGQDEQYF. The whole variable domain, filled in from reference TRBV7-9 and TRBJ2-7, reads DTGVSQNPRHKITKRGQNVTFRCDPISEHNRLYWYRQTLGQGPEFLTYFQNEAQLEKSRLLSDRFSAERPKGSFSTLEIQRTEQGDSAMYLCASSFSGQDEQYFGPGTRLTVT.

The chain uses TRBV2 and TRBJ2-7, with D unresolved. The germline CDR1 and CDR2 sequences are SNHLY and FYNNEI. CDR3 size: 15 residues. Trimming cost V 7 bases and J 5 bases, with 21 bases left between them. DNA for the CDR3: TGTGCCAGCAAACTCGCCCGGGTGATCTTCGACGAGCAGTACTTC. It specifies CASKLARVIFDEQYF.